This TCR beta chain was documented in a study of OX40 agonist ivuxolimab in advanced cancers. Study in general: Patients received intravenous ivuxolimab every 2 weeks at 0.01 to 10 mg/kg.

Libraries were prepared by immunoSEQ multiplex PCR; TCRdb keeps only in-frame clonotypes and omits some of them. The data hold tens of thousands of clones, with 90% observed a single time. The sequences come from CD4+ or CD8+ T cells sorted from blood, collected in a trial of the OX40 agonist ivuxolimab. This TCR derives from an adult with an advanced solid tumor such as melanoma, head and neck, liver or kidney cancer.

This CDR3 is CASSYLGGYTF. The CDR3, as DNA: TGTGCCAGCAGTTACTTGGGTGGCTACACCTTC. The rearrangement uses TRBV6-5 and TRBJ1-2; no clear D. Germline assignment: CDR1 MNHEY and CDR2 SVGAGI. This CDR3 region has 11 residues. V was shortened by 1 base and J by 7 bases, with 4 bases between the two germline ends.